The TCR beta chain described here comes from a study of vaccination effects on CD4 cells after COVID-19. Before sequencing, viral peptide pools were used by the ViraFEST assay to expand antigen-specific CD4+ T cells. CD4+ T cell isolation took place after 10 days of culture. The study found no prior SARS-CoV-2 infection in the vaccine recipients, who tested negative for nucleocapsid antibodies. On this clone itself: The antigen remains unidentified.

Libraries were prepared by immunoSEQ multiplex PCR; TCRdb keeps only in-frame clonotypes and omits some of them. This table has 20,000 to 25,000 clones, over 65% appearing once. V gave up 7 bases and J gave up 1 base, with 10 bases separating them. Germline-derived CDR1 and CDR2 are ENHRY and SYGVKD. The CDR3 is 13 residues long. This receptor was identified in a human donor who received a COVID-19 vaccine. V is TRBV10-3 and J is TRBJ1-1; D remains ambiguous. This material consisted of CD4+ T cells from PBMCs cultured with HCoV-NL63 spike peptides, taken before COVID-19 vaccination. CDR3 sequence (DNA): TGTGCCATCACCCGCGATTGGAACACTGAAGCTTTCTTT. It translates to CAITRDWNTEAFF.